This T cell receptor beta chain was sequenced for a study of cytomegalovirus exposure and HLA in healthy donors. The PCR was carried out with 60 Vbeta primers and 13 Jbeta primers. Only in-frame clones appear in the TCRdb table, and some are missing; sequencing was by immunoSEQ multiplex PCR. This sample has under 200,000 clones, with 73% found just once. Per the germline V gene, CDR1 is LGHNA and CDR2 is YSLEER. The J segment lost 2 bases and the V segment lost 2 bases, leaving 5 bases of the junction unmatched. This CDR3 region has 15 residues. This clone was observed a handful of times. Antigen specificity is unknown. Study-level points and caveats: The authors later found most CMV-associated TCR beta chains appeared HLA-restricted.

The sample comprised PBMCs. The source of this sequence is a woman between 18 and 29 years old in good health and CMV-seropositive. The chain joins TRBV4-3 to TRBJ1-2, with 7 bases matching TRBD1. In nucleotides, the CDR3 is TGCGCCAGCAGCCAATACAGGGGTTCCAACTATGGCTACACCTTC. It is translated as CASSQYRGSNYGYTF.